Reported below is one T cell receptor (beta chain). This clonotype was detected many times. Its antigen target is currently unknown. No much larger clone is present one base from it, and per-base qualities are unavailable. The sample comes from a study of regulatory T cells in long-lasting Graves disease (dated by TCRdb to about 2021). Looking at the study overall: Persistent Graves' disease was defined as antithyroid drug treatment for over 5 years with persistently positive TSH receptor autoantibodies. On average, persistent Graves' disease patients in the clinical cohort had been on antithyroid drugs for about 10.3 years. Persistent Graves' disease patients were compared with newly diagnosed Graves' disease patients by peripheral blood TCR sequencing and RNA sequencing. A total of 33 samples were covered by TCR sequencing, comprising approximately 13 persistent and around 20 newly diagnosed Graves' disease patients. The study was registered as a clinical trial and conducted in China.

What the research found in general, with its limitations: Preferential use of TRBV28, TRBJ1-2 and TRBJ2-5 was observed in persistent disease, whereas TRBV20-1 and TRBJ2-1 were favored in newly diagnosed disease. Persistent Graves' disease patients showed lower TCR Shannon entropy and fewer highly expanded clones than newly diagnosed patients, suggesting clonal expansion. Sequencing and analysis were restricted to the TCR beta chain. More public clonotypes were shared among persistent patients (about 2,800) than among newly diagnosed patients (roughly 1,000). Because the primary lesion, thyroid tissue, could not be accessed, the study looked at peripheral blood alone. The small sample size was acknowledged by the authors as a limitation that may reduce accuracy.

Receptor amplification or capture employed multiplex PCR. This sample was sequenced with an Illumina HiSeq 4000. TCR beta libraries were built with iRepertoire HTBI primers and Arm-PCR amplification of CDR3 regions. Before sequencing, the PCR products went through gel purification. In the source study's methods: A total of under 80 TRBV and 14 TRBJ segments were identified across samples and were used for gene usage analysis of CDR3 amino acid clonotypes. Filtered high-quality paired reads were merged into contigs using COPE and FqMerger. BLAST was used to align contigs to the IMGT TRBV, TRBD and TRBJ reference genes, and CDR3 was defined following IMGT. Any clonotype with a frequency above 0.1% was classified as a highly expanded clone. Shannon entropy was used to measure repertoire diversity, and the Gini coefficient was used to measure V-J evenness. Clonotypes shared by more than one individual were considered public. The public reads were reprocessed in TCRdb via fastp at Q25 and MiXCR, keeping in-frame beta chains. Each CDR3 protein appears once, grouped with its most common genes and DNA. TCRdb's processing, not the authors', yielded these V and J calls. Across this sample there are about 660,000 distinct CDR3 sequences, with about 30% seen only once. The top ten clones comprise roughly 40% of the sample.

This specimen's time point label, interpreted: persistent/refractory GD, antithyroid drugs over 5 years with positive TRAb. For both TCR sequencing and RNA sequencing, RNA was extracted from PBMCs in TRIzol. Graves' disease was diagnosed according to American Thyroid Association guidelines. Patients for the study were recruited at an endocrinology department in Xi'an, China. From each patient, approximately 9.9 milliliters of peripheral blood was collected into an EDTA anticoagulant tube. PBMCs were isolated by Ficoll Paque Plus density gradient separation without further T cell sorting. RNA quality was checked with an Agilent 2100 Bioanalyzer and agarose gel, and concentration with a NanoDrop 2000. The CDR3 measures 12 amino acids from cysteine to phenylalanine. Just CDR3 DNA is preserved here, 36 bases in frame from base 1. V is pared back by 7 bases and J by 4 bases, with 10 bases lying between the germline termini.

The V and J segments used are TRBV12-3 or TRBV12-4 and TRBJ1-1; confidence is insufficient to name the D gene. This material consisted of peripheral blood mononuclear cells (PBMCs), taken when the disease was refractory, from a patient treated with antithyroid drugs. The sequence derives from a female donor with Graves disease. The CDR3 is CASIKESTEAFF. The nucleotide sequence reads as follows: TGTGCCAGCATCAAAGAGAGCACTGAAGCTTTCTTT.